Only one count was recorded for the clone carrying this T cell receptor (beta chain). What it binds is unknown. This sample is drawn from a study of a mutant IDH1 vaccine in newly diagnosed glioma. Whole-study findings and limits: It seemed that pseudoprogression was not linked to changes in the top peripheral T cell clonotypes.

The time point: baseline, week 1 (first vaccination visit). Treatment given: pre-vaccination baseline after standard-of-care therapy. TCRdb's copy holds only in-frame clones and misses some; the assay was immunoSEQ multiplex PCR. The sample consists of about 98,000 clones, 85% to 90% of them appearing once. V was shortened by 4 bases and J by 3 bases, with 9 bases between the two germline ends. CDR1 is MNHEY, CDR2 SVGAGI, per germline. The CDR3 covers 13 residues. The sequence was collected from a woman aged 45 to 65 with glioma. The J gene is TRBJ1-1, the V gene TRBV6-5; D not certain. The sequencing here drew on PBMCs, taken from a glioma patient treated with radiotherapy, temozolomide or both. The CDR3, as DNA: TGTGCCAGCAGTTGGAACGGAGACACTGAAGCTTTCTTT. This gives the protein CASSWNGDTEAFF.